The clone carrying this T cell receptor (beta chain) was seen at least ten times. This specimen belongs to a study of chronic HIV infection and antiretroviral therapy. TCRdb independently ran MiXCR on the 5' RACE reads; one entry per CDR3 protein. The table shows about 38,000 distinct CDR3 sequences, with roughly 7.6% occurring only once. CDR3 length: 12 amino acids. Trimming removed 7 bases from V and 7 bases from J, with 14 bases in between. Germline V CDR1 and CDR2: SQVTM, ANQGSEA. The sequence came from an adult who had HIV and had not received antiretroviral therapy, or was an uninfected healthy control (not recorded which). The chain combines TRBV29-1 with TRBJ2-4; D possibly corresponds to TRBD1 (6 bases). The sample consisted of peripheral blood. CDR3 DNA: TGCAGCGGGGTGGCAGGGGACAACATTCAGTACTTC. It yields the protein CSGVAGDNIQYF.